This T cell receptor beta chain was sequenced in a study of early T cells in non-severe SARS-CoV-2 infection (dated by TCRdb to about 2021). Study-level background: TCR sequencing used bulk RNA from unsorted whole blood, so alpha and beta chains could not be paired.

This was a case-control study nested in a cohort of healthcare workers in London, UK, who had nasopharyngeal swab PCR tests and blood samples taken every week. Healthcare workers were recruited between 23 and 31 March 2020, during the week of the UK lockdown, and were followed weekly for up to about 15 weeks. The library was made by 5' RACE. Sequencing used a NextSeq 500. To correct for sequencing error and PCR bias, the TCR library protocol tagged individual cDNA molecules with unique molecular identifiers. Sequencing covered both TCR alpha and beta chains, and within each sample the abundances of alpha and beta sequences were tightly co-correlated. On the authors' methods: V gene, J gene and CDR3 annotation of TCR sequences was performed with Decombinator V4. Expanded TCRs were defined as changing significantly between any two time points under a Poisson model with p below 0.0001. TCR abundances were normalised to the total number of TCRs sequenced per sample and expressed as counts per million. VDJdb, accessed 1 November 2021, was searched for CMV, EBV and SARS-CoV-2 annotated TCRs, excluding TCRs annotated for multiple antigens. The public reads were reprocessed in TCRdb via fastp at Q25 and MiXCR, keeping in-frame beta chains. Each entry is one CDR3 protein sequence, shown with its most common DNA and genes. TCRdb's processing, not the authors' own work, is the source of the V and J calls. The sample table shows 65,000 to 85,000 distinct CDR3 sequences, and 13% are seen once. The leading ten clones occupy around 4.8% of the sample.

Broader findings and caveats from the paper: VDJdb matching was skewed toward anti-spike CD8 responses, so virus-specific expansions were likely underestimated and private and CD4 specificities were missed.

In this sample, this clonotype turned up a few times. Its binding antigen is unknown. Base qualities are missing; no much larger clone stands one base away. This clonotype was sampled from an adult who was a healthcare worker with PCR-confirmed SARS-CoV-2 infection or an uninfected control (not recorded which). Sequencing was performed on whole blood.

The CDR3 protein sequence reads: CASSGTSGSGGPAKNIQYF. DNA sequence: TGTGCCAGCAGCGGAACTAGCGGGAGCGGTGGGCCAGCCAAAAACATTCAGTACTTC. Recombination connected TRBV21-1 to TRBJ2-4; the D segment call TRBD2 is taken from the table without a DNA check. TRBV21-1 is given as a pseudogene. The CDR3 runs 19 amino acids, cysteine and phenylalanine included. The CDR3 DNA has 57 bases and is translated from base 1.